Presented here are 5 T cell receptor beta chains from one specimen sequenced in a study of shared clonotypes between healthy human individuals. The data were produced by immunoSEQ multiplex PCR, yet TCRdb's version contains in-frame clones alone and is incomplete. The sample shows around 1,100,000 clones, approximately 75% of them seen only once. The sequenced sample consisted of memory CD4+ T cells from PBMCs. Subset in this sample: CD45RA-negative fraction. These receptor sequences come from a man aged 18 to 29 in good health. Some clones in this sample may be carry-over from other donors' samples.

The gene calls are TRBV7-9 and TRBJ2-5, with no clear D. V shed 5 bases and J shed 5 bases, with 18 bases lying between them. This CDR3 has 15 amino acids. Per the germline V gene, CDR1 is SEHNR and CDR2 is FQNEAQ (reference sequence). The DNA for the CDR3 is TGTGCCAGCAGCCACCGGGCCGTTCATCGGGAGACCCAGTACTTC. This sequence encodes CASSHRAVHRETQYF.

This chain links TRBV7-2 with TRBJ2-1, with D perhaps given as TRBD1 or TRBD2 (5 bases each). V shed 1 base and J shed 2 bases, with 12 bases lying between them. Per the germline V gene, CDR1 is SGHTA and CDR2 is FQGNSA. This CDR3 has 16 residues. CDR3: CASSLGWDLAYNEQFF. The CDR3 nucleotides read TGTGCCAGCAGCTTAGGATGGGACCTAGCCTACAATGAGCAGTTCTTC.

This clone appeared once. The chain is built from TRBV28 and TRBJ1-5; a weak D match, TRBD1 (5 bases). Trimming stripped 5 bases from V and 2 bases from J, with 10 bases between. Germline CDR1 is MDHEN and CDR2 is SYDVKM. The CDR3 has 14 amino acids. The CDR3 loop reads CASSGGYRNQPQHF. The CDR3 DNA reads as TGTGCCAGCAGTGGGGGGTATCGCAATCAGCCCCAGCATTTT.

The chain joins TRBV11-2 to TRBJ2-7; D unclear. The CDR3 is 16 residues long. Germline V gene sequence: CDR1 SGHAT, CDR2 FQNNGV. Trimming removed 5 bases at V and 0 bases at J, with 17 bases between. The CDR3 is CASSPSRAQPSYEQYF. In DNA form, the CDR3 reads TGTGCCAGCAGCCCTTCTAGGGCGCAGCCCTCCTACGAGCAGTACTTC.

The CDR3: CASSSDISLSGNTIYF. As DNA, the CDR3 is TGTGCCAGCAGCTCAGACATCTCCCTCTCTGGAAACACCATATATTTT. This sequence joins TRBV7-9 and TRBJ1-3; no firm D call. CDR1 SEHNR and CDR2 FQNEAQ come from the germline V gene (reference sequence). This CDR3 spans 16 amino acids. Trimming pared 4 bases from V and 0 bases from J, leaving 13 bases between.